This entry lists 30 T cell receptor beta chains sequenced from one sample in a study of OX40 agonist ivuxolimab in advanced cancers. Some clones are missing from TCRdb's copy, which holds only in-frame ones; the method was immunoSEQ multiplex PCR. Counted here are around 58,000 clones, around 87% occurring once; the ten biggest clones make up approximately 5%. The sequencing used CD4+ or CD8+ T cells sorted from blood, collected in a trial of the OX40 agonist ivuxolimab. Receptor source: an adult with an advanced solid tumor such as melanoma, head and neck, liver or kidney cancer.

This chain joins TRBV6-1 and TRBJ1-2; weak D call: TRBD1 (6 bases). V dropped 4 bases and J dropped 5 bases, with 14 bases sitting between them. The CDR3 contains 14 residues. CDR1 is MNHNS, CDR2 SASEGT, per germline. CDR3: CASSGLITGYGYTF. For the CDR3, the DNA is TGTGCCAGCAGTGGGCTGATTACAGGGTATGGCTACACCTTC.

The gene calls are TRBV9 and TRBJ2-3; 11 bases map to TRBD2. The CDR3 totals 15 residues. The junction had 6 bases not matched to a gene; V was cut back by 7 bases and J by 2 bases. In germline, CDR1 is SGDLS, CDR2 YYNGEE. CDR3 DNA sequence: TGTGCCAGCGCTAGCGGGGGGTCCTCCACAGATACGCAGTATTTT. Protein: CASASGGSSTDTQYF.

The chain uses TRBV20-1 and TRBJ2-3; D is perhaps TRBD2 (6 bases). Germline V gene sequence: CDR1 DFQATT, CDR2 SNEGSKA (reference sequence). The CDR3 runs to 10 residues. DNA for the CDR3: TGCAGCCCTAGCGTGGATACGCAGTATTTT. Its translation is CSPSVDTQYF.

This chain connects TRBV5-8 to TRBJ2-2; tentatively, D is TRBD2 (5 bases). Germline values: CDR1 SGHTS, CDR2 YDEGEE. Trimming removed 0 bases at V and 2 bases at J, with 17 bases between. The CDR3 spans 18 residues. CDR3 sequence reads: CASSLVLEDWKNTGELFF. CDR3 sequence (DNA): TGTGCCAGCAGCTTGGTGCTAGAGGACTGGAAAAACACCGGGGAGCTGTTTTTT.

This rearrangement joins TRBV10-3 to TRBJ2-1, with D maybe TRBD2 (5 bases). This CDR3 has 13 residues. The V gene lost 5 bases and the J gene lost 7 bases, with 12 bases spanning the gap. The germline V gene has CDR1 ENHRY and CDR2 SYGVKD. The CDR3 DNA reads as TGTGCCATCAGTAGCGGTGGGGTGAATGAGCAGTTCTTC. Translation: CAISSGGVNEQFF.

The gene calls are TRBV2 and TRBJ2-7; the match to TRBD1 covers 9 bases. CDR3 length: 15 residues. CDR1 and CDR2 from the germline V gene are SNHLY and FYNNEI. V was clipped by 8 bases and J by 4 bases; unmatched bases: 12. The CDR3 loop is CASVVSPGQGYEQYF. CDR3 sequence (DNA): TGTGCCAGCGTAGTATCCCCGGGACAGGGTTACGAGCAGTACTTC.

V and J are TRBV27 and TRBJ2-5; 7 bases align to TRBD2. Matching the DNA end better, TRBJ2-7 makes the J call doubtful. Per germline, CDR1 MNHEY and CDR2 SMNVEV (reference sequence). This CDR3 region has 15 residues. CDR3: CASSLEGRESYEQYF. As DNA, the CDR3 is TGTGCCAGCAGTCTCGAAGGGCGGGAGAGCTACGAGCAGTACTTC.

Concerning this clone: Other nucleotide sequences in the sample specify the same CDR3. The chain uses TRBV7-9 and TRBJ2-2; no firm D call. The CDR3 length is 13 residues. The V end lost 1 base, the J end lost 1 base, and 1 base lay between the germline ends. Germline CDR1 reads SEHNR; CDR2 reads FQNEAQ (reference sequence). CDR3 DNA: TGTGCCAGCAGCTTAGGGAACACCGGGGAGCTGTTTTTT. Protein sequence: CASSLGNTGELFF.

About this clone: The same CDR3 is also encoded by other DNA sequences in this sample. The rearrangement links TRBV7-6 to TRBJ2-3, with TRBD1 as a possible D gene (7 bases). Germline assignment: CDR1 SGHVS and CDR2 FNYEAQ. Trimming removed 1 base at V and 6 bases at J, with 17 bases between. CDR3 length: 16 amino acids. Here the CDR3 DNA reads TGTGCCAGCAGCTTAGGCGGAGGGGGCGTAAAGGATACGCAGTATTTT. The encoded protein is CASSLGGGGVKDTQYF.

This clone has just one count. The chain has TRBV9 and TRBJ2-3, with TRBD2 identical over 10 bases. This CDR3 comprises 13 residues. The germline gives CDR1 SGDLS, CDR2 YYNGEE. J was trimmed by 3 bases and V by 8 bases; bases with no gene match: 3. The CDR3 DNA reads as TGTGCCAGTGGACTAGCGGCTACAGATACGCAGTATTTT. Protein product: CASGLAATDTQYF.

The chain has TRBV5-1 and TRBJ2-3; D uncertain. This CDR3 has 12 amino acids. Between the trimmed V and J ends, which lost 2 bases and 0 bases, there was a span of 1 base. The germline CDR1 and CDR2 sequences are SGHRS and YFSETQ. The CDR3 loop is CASSLSTDTQYF. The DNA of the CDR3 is TGCGCCAGCAGCTTAAGCACAGATACGCAGTATTTT.

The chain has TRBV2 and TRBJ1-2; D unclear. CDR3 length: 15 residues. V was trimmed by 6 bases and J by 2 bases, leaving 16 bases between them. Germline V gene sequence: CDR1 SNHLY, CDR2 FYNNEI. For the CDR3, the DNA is TGTGCCAGCAGCTTAGGCGGTACAGCGAACTATGGCTACACCTTC. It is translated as CASSLGGTANYGYTF.

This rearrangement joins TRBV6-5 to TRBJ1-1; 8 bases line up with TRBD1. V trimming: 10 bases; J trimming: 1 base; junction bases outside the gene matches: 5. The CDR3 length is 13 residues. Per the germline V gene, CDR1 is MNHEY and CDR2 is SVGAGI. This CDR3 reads CATRQGKNTEAFF. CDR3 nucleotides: TGTGCCACCCGACAGGGGAAGAACACTGAAGCTTTCTTT.

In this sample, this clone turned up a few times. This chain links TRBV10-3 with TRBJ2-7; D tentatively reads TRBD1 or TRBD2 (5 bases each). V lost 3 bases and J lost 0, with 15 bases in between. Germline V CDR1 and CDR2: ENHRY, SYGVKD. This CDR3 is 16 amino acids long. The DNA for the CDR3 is TGTGCCATCAGTGATCCCGGGACGGTCAGCTCCTACGAGCAGTACTTC. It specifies CAISDPGTVSSYEQYF.

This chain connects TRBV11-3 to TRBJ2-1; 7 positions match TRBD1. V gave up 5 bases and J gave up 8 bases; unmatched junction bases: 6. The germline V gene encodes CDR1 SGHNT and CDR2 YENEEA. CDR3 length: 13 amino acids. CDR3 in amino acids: CASSTQTGHEQFF. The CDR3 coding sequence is TGTGCCAGCAGCACACAGACAGGGCATGAGCAGTTCTTC. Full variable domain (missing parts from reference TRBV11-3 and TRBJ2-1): EAGVVQSPRYKIIEKKQPVAFWCNPISGHNTLYWYLQNLGQGPELLIRYENEEAVDDSQLPKDRFSAERLKGVDSTLKIQPAELGDSAVYLCASSTQTGHEQFFGPGTRLTVL.

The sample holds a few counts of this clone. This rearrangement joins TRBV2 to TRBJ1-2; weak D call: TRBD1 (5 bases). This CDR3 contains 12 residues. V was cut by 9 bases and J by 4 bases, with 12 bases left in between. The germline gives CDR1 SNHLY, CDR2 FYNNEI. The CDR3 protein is CASRDRSYGYTF. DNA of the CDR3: TGTGCCAGTAGAGACAGATCCTATGGCTACACCTTC.

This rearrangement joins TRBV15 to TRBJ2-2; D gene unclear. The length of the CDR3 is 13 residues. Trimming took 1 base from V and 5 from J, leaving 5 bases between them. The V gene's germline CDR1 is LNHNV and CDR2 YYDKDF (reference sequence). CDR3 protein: CATSRGRTGELFF. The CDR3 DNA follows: TGTGCCACCAGCAGAGGTCGGACCGGGGAGCTGTTTTTT.

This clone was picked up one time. The CDR3 DNA reads as TGTGCCAGTACGGGACAGACCTACTATGGCTACACCTTC. Translated, it gives CASTGQTYYGYTF. This chain connects TRBV5-6 to TRBJ1-2, with 7 bases aligning to TRBD1. Germline assignment: CDR1 SGHDT and CDR2 YYEEEE. This CDR3 is built from 13 residues. The V and J ends lost 8 bases and 3 bases, in that order; junction bases with no gene match: 7.

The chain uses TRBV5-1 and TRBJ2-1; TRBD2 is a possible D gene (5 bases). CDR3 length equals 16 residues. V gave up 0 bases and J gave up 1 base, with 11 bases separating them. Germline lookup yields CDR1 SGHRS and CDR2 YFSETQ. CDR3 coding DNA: TGCGCCAGCAGCTTGGGGTCCAGCGGATCCTACAATGAGCAGTTCTTC. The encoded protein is CASSLGSSGSYNEQFF.

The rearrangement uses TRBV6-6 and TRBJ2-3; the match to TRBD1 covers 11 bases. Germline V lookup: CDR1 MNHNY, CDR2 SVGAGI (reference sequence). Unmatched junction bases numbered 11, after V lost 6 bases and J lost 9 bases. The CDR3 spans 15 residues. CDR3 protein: CASSWTGGDIRTQYF. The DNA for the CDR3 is TGTGCCAGCAGCTGGACAGGGGGCGATATAAGAACGCAGTATTTT.

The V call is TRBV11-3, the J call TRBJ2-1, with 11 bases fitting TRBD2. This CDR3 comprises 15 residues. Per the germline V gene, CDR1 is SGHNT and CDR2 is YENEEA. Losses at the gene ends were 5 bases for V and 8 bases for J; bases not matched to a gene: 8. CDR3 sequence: CASSVSGRARDEQFF. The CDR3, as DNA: TGTGCCAGCAGCGTTAGCGGGAGGGCTAGGGATGAGCAGTTCTTC.

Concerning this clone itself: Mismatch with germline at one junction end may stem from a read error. CDR3 protein: CACSSIGETQYF. The CDR3 DNA sequence: TGTGCCTGCAGCAGCATAGGAGAGACCCAGTACTTC. This sequence joins TRBV6-5 and TRBJ2-5; D gene ambiguous. Germline CDR1 reads MNHEY; CDR2 reads SVGAGI. This CDR3 is built from 12 residues.

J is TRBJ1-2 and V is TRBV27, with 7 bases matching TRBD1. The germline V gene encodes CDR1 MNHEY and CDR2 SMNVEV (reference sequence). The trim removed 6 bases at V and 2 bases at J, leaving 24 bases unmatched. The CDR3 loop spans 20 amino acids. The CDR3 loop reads CASRLTPKVRQNRGNYGYTF. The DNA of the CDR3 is TGTGCCAGCAGATTAACGCCTAAAGTAAGACAAAACAGGGGAAACTATGGCTACACCTTC.

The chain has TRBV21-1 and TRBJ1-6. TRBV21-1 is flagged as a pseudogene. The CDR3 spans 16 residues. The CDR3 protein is CASSNPGESYNSPLHF. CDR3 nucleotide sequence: TGTGCCAGCAGCAATCCAGGAGAGTCCTATAATTCACCCCTCCACTTT.

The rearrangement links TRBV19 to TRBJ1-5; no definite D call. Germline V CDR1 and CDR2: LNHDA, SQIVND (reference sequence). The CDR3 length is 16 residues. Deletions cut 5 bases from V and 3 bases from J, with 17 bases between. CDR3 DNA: TGTGCCAGTAGTCTACGGGGTAGGGTTAACAATCAGCCCCAGCATTTT. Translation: CASSLRGRVNNQPQHF.

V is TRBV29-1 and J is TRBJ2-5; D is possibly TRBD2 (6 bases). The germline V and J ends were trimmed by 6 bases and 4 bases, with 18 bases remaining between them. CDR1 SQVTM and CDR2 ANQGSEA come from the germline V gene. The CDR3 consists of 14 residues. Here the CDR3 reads CSVMGGPSGETQYF. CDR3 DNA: TGCAGCGTCATGGGGGGACCCTCCGGAGAGACCCAGTACTTC.

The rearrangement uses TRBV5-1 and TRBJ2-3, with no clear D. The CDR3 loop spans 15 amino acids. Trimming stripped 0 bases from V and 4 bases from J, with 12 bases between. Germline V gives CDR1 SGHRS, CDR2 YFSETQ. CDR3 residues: CASSLDLVAPDTQYF. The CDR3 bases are TGCGCCAGCAGCTTGGACTTAGTTGCACCAGATACGCAGTATTTT.

CDR3 coding DNA: TGTGCCATCAGGGGGGACAGGGAAGGGGATACGCAGTATTTT. It codes for CAIRGDREGDTQYF. The V call is TRBV10-3, the J call TRBJ2-3; 9 bases are a match to TRBD1. V dropped 6 bases and J dropped 6; count of bases not matched to a gene: 7. This CDR3 region has 14 residues. Germline CDR1 ENHRY, CDR2 SYGVKD.

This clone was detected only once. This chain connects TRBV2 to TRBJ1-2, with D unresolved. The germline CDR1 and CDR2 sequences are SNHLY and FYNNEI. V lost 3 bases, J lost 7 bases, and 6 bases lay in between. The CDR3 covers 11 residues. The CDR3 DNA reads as TGTGCCAGCAGTGAGGAGCGTGGCTACACCTTC. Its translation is CASSEERGYTF.

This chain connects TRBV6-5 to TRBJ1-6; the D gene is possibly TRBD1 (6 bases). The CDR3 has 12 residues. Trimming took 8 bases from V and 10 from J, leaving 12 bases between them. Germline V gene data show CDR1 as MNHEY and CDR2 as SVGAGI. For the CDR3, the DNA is TGTGCCAGCTCTCAGGGGCGATCACCCCTCCACTTT. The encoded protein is CASSQGRSPLHF.